This TCR beta chain was obtained from a study of cytomegalovirus exposure and HLA in healthy donors. The overall study: HLA-typed donors contributed around 85 million unique TCRs, which were held in an early data release. Regarding the study as a whole: Per published reports, the classifier diagnosed cytomegalovirus status with high specificity and sensitivity.

The V gene's germline CDR1 is SQVTM and CDR2 ANQGSEA. Trimming removed 3 bases from V and 8 bases from J; junction bases left unmatched: 5. The CDR3 extends over 13 amino acids. About this clone: No antigen is known for it.

It was with 60 Vbeta and 13 Jbeta primers that the PCR ran. Sequencing used immunoSEQ multiplex PCR; TCRdb keeps in-frame clones, though not all of them. The sample carries 200,000 to 250,000 clones, around three quarters recorded once. The chain employs TRBV29-1 and TRBJ2-2; TRBD1 matches at 8 bases. Sequenced: PBMCs. The sequence came from a man in his forties in good health and CMV-seronegative. The CDR3 DNA follows: TGCAGCGTTGATGACAGGGGTTCAGGGGAGCTGTTTTTT. It translates to CSVDDRGSGELFF.